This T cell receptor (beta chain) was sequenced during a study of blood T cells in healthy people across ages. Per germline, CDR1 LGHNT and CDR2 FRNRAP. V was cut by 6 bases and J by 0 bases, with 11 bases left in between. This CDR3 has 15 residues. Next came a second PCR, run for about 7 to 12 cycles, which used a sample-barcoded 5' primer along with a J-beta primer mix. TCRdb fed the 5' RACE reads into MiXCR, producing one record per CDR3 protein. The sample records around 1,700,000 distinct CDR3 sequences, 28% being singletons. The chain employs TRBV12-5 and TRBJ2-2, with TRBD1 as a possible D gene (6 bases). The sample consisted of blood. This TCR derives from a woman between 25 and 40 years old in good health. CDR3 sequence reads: CASGGWTANTGELFF. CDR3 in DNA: TGTGCTAGTGGGGGGTGGACAGCGAACACCGGGGAGCTGTTTTTT.